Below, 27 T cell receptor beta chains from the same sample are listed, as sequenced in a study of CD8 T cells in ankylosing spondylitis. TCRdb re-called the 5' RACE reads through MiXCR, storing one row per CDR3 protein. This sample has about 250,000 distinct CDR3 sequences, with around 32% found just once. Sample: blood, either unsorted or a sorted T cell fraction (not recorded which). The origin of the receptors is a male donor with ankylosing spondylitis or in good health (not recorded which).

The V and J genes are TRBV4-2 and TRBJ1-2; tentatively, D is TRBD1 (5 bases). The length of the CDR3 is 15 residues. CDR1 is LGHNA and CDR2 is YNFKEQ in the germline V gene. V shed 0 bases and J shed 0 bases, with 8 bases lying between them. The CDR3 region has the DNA TGTGCCAGCAGCCAAGATCGGGGGTCTAACTATGGCTACACCTTC. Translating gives CASSQDRGSNYGYTF.

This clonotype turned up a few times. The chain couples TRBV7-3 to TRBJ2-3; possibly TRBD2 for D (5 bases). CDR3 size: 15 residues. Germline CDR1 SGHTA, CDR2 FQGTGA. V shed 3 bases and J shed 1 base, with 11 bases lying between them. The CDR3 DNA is TGTGCCAGCAGCTTCTTTGGTAGCGGCACAGATACGCAGTATTTT. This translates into CASSFFGSGTDTQYF.

This chain's CDR3 is CATSRRGGTEAFF. In nucleotides, the CDR3 is TGTGCCACCAGCAGACGTGGGGGGACTGAAGCTTTCTTT. The chain recombines TRBV15 with TRBJ1-1; a weak D match, TRBD1 (5 bases). The V and J ends lost 2 bases and 5 bases respectively, with 9 bases between them. CDR3 length: 13 residues. The V gene's germline CDR1 is LNHNV and CDR2 YYDKDF (reference sequence). The full variable domain, rest sourced from reference TRBV15 and TRBJ1-1, is DAMVIQNPRYQVTQFGKPVTLSCSQTLNHNVMYWYQQKSSQAPKLLFHYYDKDFNNEADTPDNFQSRRPNTSFCFLDIRSPGLGDTAMYLCATSRRGGTEAFFGQGTRLTVV.

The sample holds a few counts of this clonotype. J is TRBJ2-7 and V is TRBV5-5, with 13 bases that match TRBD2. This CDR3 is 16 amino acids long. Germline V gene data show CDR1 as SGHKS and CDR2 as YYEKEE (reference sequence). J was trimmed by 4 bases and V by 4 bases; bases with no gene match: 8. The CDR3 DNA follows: TGTGCCAGCAGCCAAGGGACTAGCGGGGACCTTTACGAGCAGTACTTC. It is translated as CASSQGTSGDLYEQYF.

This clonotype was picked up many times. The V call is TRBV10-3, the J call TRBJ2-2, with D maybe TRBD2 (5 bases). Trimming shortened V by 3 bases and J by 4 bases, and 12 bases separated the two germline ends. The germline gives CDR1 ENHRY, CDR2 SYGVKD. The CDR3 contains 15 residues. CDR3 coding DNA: TGTGCCATCAGTGAAGGAGGCAGCGGCACCGGGGAGCTGTTTTTT. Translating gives CAISEGGSGTGELFF.

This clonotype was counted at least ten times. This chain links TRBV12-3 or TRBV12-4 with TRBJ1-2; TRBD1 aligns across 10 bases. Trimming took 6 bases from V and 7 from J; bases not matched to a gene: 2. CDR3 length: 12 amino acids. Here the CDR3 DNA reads TGTGCCAGCAGGGGACAGGGGCCTGGCTACACCTTC. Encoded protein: CASRGQGPGYTF.

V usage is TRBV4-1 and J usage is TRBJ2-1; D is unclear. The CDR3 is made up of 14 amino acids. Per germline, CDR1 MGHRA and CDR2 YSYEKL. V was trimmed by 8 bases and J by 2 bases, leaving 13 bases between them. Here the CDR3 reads CASRRPGPYNEQFF. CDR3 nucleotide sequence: TGCGCCAGCCGACGTCCGGGCCCCTACAATGAGCAGTTCTTC.

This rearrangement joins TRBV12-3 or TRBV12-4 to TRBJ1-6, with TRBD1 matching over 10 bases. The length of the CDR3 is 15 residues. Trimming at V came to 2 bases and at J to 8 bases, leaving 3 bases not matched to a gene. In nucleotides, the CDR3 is TGTGCCAGCAGTTTAAAGGGACAGGGGTATTCACCCCTCCACTTT. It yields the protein CASSLKGQGYSPLHF.

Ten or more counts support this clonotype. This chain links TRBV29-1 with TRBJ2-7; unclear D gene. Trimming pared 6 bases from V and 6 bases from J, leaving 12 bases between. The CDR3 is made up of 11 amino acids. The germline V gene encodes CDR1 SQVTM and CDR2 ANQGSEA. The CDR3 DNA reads TGCAGCGTCGTTACTGGCGTCGAGCAGTACTTC. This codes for CSVVTGVEQYF.

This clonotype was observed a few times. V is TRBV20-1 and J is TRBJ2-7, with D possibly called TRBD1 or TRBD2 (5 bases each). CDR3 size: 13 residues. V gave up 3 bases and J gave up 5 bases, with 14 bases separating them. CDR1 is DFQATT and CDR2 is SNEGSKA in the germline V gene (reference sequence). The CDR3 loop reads CSASVGGRHEQYF. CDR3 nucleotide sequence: TGCAGTGCTAGCGTTGGGGGACGGCACGAGCAGTACTTC.

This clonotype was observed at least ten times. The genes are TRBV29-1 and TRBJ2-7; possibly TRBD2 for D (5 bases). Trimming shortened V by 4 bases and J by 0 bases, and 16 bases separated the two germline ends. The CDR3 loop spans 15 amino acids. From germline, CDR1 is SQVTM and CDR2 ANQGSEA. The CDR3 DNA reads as TGCAGCGTTGTCGGCGGGTACGAAAGCTCCTACGAGCAGTACTTC. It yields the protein CSVVGGYESSYEQYF.

DNA for the CDR3: TGCAGTGCTTTTGGGGGGAGTCAGCCCCAGCATTTT. It codes for CSAFGGSQPQHF. This chain connects TRBV20-1 to TRBJ1-5; D may be TRBD1 (5 bases). The V gene's germline CDR1 is DFQATT and CDR2 SNEGSKA (reference sequence). This CDR3 spans 12 amino acids. The V and J ends lost 5 bases and 6 bases respectively, with 11 bases between them.

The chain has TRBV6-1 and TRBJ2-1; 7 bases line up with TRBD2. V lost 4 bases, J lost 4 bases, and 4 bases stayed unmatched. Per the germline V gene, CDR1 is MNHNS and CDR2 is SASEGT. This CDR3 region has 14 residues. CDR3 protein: CASSAASGYNEQFF. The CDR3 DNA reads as TGTGCCAGCAGTGCCGCTAGCGGATACAATGAGCAGTTCTTC.

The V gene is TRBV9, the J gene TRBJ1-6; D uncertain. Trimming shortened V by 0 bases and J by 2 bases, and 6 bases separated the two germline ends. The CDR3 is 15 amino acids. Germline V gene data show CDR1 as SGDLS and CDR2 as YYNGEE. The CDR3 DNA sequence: TGTGCCAGCAGCGTAGTGGTTACCTATAATTCACCCCTCCACTTT. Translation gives CASSVVVTYNSPLHF.

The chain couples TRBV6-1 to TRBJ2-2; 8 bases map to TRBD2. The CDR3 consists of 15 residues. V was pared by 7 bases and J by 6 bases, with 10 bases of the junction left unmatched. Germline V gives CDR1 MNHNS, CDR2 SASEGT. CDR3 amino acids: CASILGTRGAGELFF. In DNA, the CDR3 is TGTGCCAGCATACTGGGGACTAGGGGAGCCGGGGAGCTGTTTTTT.

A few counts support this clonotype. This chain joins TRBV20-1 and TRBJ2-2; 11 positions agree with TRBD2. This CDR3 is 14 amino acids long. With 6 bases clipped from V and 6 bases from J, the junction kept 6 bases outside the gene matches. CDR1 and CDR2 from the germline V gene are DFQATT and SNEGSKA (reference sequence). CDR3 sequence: CSAYSGGAPGELFF. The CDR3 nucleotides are TGCAGTGCCTATAGCGGGGGGGCCCCCGGGGAGCTGTTTTTT.

The CDR3 loop reads CASSFTGGDPDTQYF. DNA of the CDR3: TGTGCCAGCAGCTTCACAGGGGGCGATCCAGATACGCAGTATTTT. The gene calls are TRBV5-5 and TRBJ2-3, with TRBD1 matching 9 bases. Per the germline V gene, CDR1 is SGHKS and CDR2 is YYEKEE (reference sequence). The CDR3 has 15 amino acids. The trim removed 2 bases at V and 4 bases at J, leaving 5 bases unmatched.

The CDR3: CSARELGLADSDTQYF. DNA of the CDR3: TGCAGTGCTAGAGAGTTGGGTCTAGCGGACTCAGATACGCAGTATTTT. The V and J genes are TRBV20-1 and TRBJ2-3; 7 nucleotides agree with TRBD2. CDR3 length: 16 amino acids. Per germline, CDR1 DFQATT and CDR2 SNEGSKA (reference sequence). The V gene end was trimmed by 0 bases and the J gene end by 4 bases; junction bases not matched to a gene: 10.

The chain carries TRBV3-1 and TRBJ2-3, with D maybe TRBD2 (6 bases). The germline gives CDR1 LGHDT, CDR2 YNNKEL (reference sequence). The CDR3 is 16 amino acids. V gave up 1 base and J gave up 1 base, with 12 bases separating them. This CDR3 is CASSQGPGVGTDTQYF. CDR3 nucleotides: TGTGCCAGCAGCCAAGGGCCGGGGGTGGGCACAGATACGCAGTATTTT.

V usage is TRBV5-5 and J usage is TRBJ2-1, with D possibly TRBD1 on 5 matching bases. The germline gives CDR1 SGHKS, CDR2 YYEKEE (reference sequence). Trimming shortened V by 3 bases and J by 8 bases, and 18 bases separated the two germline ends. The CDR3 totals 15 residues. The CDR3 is CASSWGIGIGDEQFF. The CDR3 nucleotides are TGTGCCAGCAGCTGGGGCATTGGGATCGGCGATGAGCAGTTCTTC.

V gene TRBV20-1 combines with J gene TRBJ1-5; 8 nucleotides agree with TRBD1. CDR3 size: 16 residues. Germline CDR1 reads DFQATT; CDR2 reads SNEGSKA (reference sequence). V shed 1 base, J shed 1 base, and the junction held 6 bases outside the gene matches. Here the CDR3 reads CSARGTGMASNQPQHF. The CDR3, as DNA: TGCAGTGCTAGAGGGACAGGGATGGCGAGCAATCAGCCCCAGCATTTT.

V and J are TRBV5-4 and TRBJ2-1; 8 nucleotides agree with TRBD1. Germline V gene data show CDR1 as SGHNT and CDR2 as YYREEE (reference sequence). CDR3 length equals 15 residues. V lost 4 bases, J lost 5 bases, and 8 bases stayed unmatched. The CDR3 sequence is CASSHGQGAHNEQFF. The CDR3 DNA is TGTGCCAGCAGCCACGGACAGGGTGCCCACAATGAGCAGTTCTTC.

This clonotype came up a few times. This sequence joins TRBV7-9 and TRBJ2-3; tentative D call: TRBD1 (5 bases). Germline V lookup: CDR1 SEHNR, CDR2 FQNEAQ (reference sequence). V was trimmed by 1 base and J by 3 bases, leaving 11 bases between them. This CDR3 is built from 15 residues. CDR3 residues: CASSLGGPPTDTQYF. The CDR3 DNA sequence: TGTGCCAGCAGCTTAGGGGGCCCCCCGACAGATACGCAGTATTTT.

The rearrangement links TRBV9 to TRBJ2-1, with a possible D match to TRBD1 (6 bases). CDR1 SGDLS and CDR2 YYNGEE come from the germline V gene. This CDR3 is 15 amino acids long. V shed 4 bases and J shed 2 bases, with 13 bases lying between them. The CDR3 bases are TGTGCCAGCAGCCCCAGGGGTGGAACCTACAATGAGCAGTTCTTC. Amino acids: CASSPRGGTYNEQFF.

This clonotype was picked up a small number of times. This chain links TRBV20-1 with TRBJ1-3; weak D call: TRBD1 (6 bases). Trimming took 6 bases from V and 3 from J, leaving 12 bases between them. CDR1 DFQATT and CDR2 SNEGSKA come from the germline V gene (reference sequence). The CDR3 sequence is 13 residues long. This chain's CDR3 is CSALQGIGNTIYF. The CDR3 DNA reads TGCAGTGCCCTACAGGGTATTGGAAACACCATATATTTT.

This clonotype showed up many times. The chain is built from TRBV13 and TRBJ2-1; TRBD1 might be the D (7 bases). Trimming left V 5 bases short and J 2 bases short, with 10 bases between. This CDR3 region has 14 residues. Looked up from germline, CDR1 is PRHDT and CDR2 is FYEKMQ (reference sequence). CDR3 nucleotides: TGTGCCAGCAGCCCCAGGGGGGCCTACAATGAGCAGTTCTTC. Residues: CASSPRGAYNEQFF.

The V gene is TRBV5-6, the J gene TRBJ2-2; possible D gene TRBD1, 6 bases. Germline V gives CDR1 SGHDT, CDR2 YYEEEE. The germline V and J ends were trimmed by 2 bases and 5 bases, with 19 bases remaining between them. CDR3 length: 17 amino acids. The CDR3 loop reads CASSFKTGTTPTGELFF. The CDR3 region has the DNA TGTGCCAGCAGCTTTAAAACCGGGACAACTCCTACCGGGGAGCTGTTTTTT.